This T cell receptor beta chain was recovered during a study of cytotoxic CD8 clonotypes in ibrutinib-treated CLL. TCRdb's copy holds only in-frame clones and misses some; the assay was immunoSEQ multiplex PCR. The sample comprises about 50,000 clones, 45% to 60% of which are singletons, and approximately 28% rests with the top ten. The sample holds a few counts of this clone. Germline values: CDR1 SNHLY, CDR2 FYNNEI. Trimming pared 0 bases from V and 5 bases from J, leaving 12 bases between. The CDR3 has 15 amino acids. The V and J genes are TRBV2 and TRBJ2-3, with D hard to call. The source material was PBMCs, sampled after 24 months of ibrutinib treatment. The TCR originated in a human donor with chronic lymphocytic leukemia. The CDR3 nucleotides are TGTGCCAGCAGTGAAGCCGGTTCGGGTCAAGATACGCAGTATTTT. This sequence encodes CASSEAGSGQDTQYF.